One T cell receptor (beta chain) is described in this entry. Germline trimming cut 6 bases from V and 4 bases from J; bases unmatched to any gene: 6. In germline, CDR1 is SQVTM, CDR2 ANQGSEA. The CDR3 has 16 amino acids. The record originates from a study of shared clonotypes between healthy human individuals. None of the donors, who were healthy HIV-negative adults, had recently had acute infections or vaccinations. Naive CD4+ cells were CD45RA-selected; the remaining cells were memory. Profiling relied on immunoSEQ multiplex PCR, and the TCRdb table lists in-frame clones only, not all of them. The sample includes 2 million or so clones, 90% to 95% of them seen just once.

The specimen was naive CD4+ T cells sorted from blood. Subset of the sample: CD45RA+ positively selected. The chain couples TRBV29-1 to TRBJ2-2; the match to TRBD2 covers 15 bases. This receptor was obtained from a man aged 18 to 35 in good health. The CDR3 DNA sequence: TGCAGCGTCGGACTAGCGGGAGGGCCGGGCACCGGGGAGCTGTTTTTT. Encoded protein: CSVGLAGGPGTGELFF.